These 23 T cell receptor beta chains were all obtained from the same sample, sequenced in a study of cytomegalovirus exposure and HLA in healthy donors. The study ran its PCR with 60 Vbeta and 13 Jbeta primers. Profiling relied on immunoSEQ multiplex PCR, and the TCRdb table lists in-frame clones only, not all of them. Of fewer than 250,000 clones in the sample, around 73% were seen once. What was sequenced was PBMCs. The receptors here all came from a male donor in good health and CMV-seronegative.

The J gene is TRBJ1-1, the V gene TRBV5-6; maybe TRBD1 (6 bases). The V end lost 4 bases, the J end lost 1 base, and 11 bases lay between the germline ends. The CDR3 is 14 amino acids. Germline CDR1 SGHDT, CDR2 YYEEEE. The CDR3 nucleotides read TGTGCCAGCAGCCCTGGACAGTGGAACACTGAAGCTTTCTTT. It specifies CASSPGQWNTEAFF.

The chain has TRBV29-1 and TRBJ2-7; 8 nucleotides agree with TRBD2. The ends lost 7 bases at V and 3 bases at J; junction bases unmatched: 8. In germline, CDR1 is SQVTM, CDR2 ANQGSEA. The CDR3 is 13 residues long. CDR3: CSAEVREGYEQYF. The CDR3, as DNA: TGCAGCGCCGAAGTCCGGGAGGGCTACGAGCAGTACTTC.

This chain joins TRBV27 and TRBJ2-1; the match to TRBD1 covers 8 bases. CDR1 and CDR2 from the germline V gene are MNHEY and SMNVEV (reference sequence). The CDR3 consists of 17 residues. V trimming: 0 bases; J trimming: 8 bases; junction bases outside the gene matches: 12. CDR3 DNA: TGTGCCAGCAGTTTATCGAAGAGGACAGGGTGGAGAGATGAGCAGTTCTTC. Protein sequence: CASSLSKRTGWRDEQFF.

The chain couples TRBV27 to TRBJ2-2; D gene ambiguous. Trimming pared 3 bases from V and 3 bases from J, leaving 5 bases between. Germline V gene data show CDR1 as MNHEY and CDR2 as SMNVEV (reference sequence). The CDR3 sequence is 13 residues long. The CDR3 DNA reads as TGTGCCAGCAGTTTCGACTACACCGGGGAGCTGTTTTTT. The encoded protein is CASSFDYTGELFF.

This sequence joins TRBV25-1 and TRBJ1-2; D is unresolved. CDR1 is MGHDK and CDR2 is SYGVNS in the germline V gene. Trimming removed 4 bases at V and 5 bases at J, with 14 bases between. The CDR3 sequence is 14 residues long. The CDR3 DNA reads as TGTGCCAGCAGTGGGCACAGCAGCTCTTATGGCTACACCTTC. Its protein is CASSGHSSSYGYTF.

This chain uses TRBV5-5 with TRBJ1-1; 7 bases align to TRBD1. Per germline, CDR1 SGHKS and CDR2 YYEKEE (reference sequence). CDR3 length equals 15 residues. V dropped 7 bases and J dropped 0; count of bases not matched to a gene: 9. CDR3 sequence: CASWSTGAMNTEAFF. In nucleotides, the CDR3 is TGTGCCAGCTGGTCAACAGGGGCAATGAACACTGAAGCTTTCTTT.

The chain recombines TRBV28 with TRBJ1-3; 8 bases are a match to TRBD1. Trimming at V came to 3 bases and at J to 0 bases, leaving 7 bases not matched to a gene. CDR3 size: 17 residues. The V gene's germline CDR1 is MDHEN and CDR2 SYDVKM. DNA for the CDR3: TGTGCCAGCAGTTTGCGGGACAGGTTTAGCTCTGGAAACACCATATATTTT. Amino acids: CASSLRDRFSSGNTIYF.

This clone is judged large. This chain connects TRBV27 to TRBJ2-7; D remains ambiguous. Germline CDR1 and CDR2: MNHEY and SMNVEV (reference sequence). V was clipped by 2 bases and J by 3 bases, with 8 bases between them. This CDR3 has 13 amino acids. CDR3 residues: CASSLGQDYEQYF. CDR3 in DNA: TGTGCCAGCAGTTTAGGGCAGGACTACGAGCAGTACTTC.

The rearrangement links TRBV5-4 to TRBJ2-5, with unresolved D. The germline V and J ends were trimmed by 3 bases and 11 bases, with 14 bases remaining between them. This CDR3 comprises 12 residues. Germline-derived CDR1 and CDR2 are SGHNT and YYREEE (reference sequence). The CDR3 reads CASSSPQLEQYF. The CDR3 DNA sequence: TGTGCCAGCAGCTCCCCACAGTTAGAGCAGTACTTC.

This chain connects TRBV27 to TRBJ2-3; D might be TRBD1 (6 bases). This CDR3 region has 17 residues. V lost 1 base and J lost 4, with 18 bases in between. Germline V CDR1 and CDR2: MNHEY, SMNVEV (reference sequence). The CDR3 loop is CASSLFLRTAQADTQYF. Here the CDR3 DNA reads TGTGCCAGCAGTTTATTTTTGAGGACAGCGCAGGCAGATACGCAGTATTTT.

This clone was seen a few times. The rearrangement links TRBV6-1 to TRBJ2-2; 13 nucleotides line up with TRBD2. CDR1 and CDR2 from the germline V gene are MNHNS and SASEGT. The CDR3 loop spans 16 amino acids. The V gene end was trimmed by 4 bases and the J gene end by 5 bases; junction bases not matched to a gene: 4. The CDR3 loop reads CASSGLAGGLTGELFF. For the CDR3, the DNA is TGTGCCAGCAGTGGACTAGCGGGAGGATTAACCGGGGAGCTGTTTTTT.

The chain couples TRBV28 to TRBJ2-7; 8 positions agree with TRBD1. This CDR3 has 14 amino acids. V trimming: 6 bases; J trimming: 0 bases; junction bases outside the gene matches: 4. CDR1 is MDHEN, CDR2 SYDVKM, per germline. The CDR3 DNA reads TGTGCCAGCAGCCCAGGACAGGGCTCCTACGAGCAGTACTTC. As protein: CASSPGQGSYEQYF.

The V and J genes are TRBV6-6 and TRBJ2-2; D gene unclear. Germline V gene sequence: CDR1 MNHNY, CDR2 SVGAGI (reference sequence). The length of the CDR3 is 15 residues. V gave up 3 bases and J gave up 4 bases, with 12 bases separating them. CDR3 nucleotides: TGTGCCAGCAGTTATTCCCGCGGAATCACCGGGGAGCTGTTTTTT. Amino acids: CASSYSRGITGELFF.

This sequence joins TRBV29-1 and TRBJ2-7, with TRBD2 identical over 8 bases. The V gene's germline CDR1 is SQVTM and CDR2 ANQGSEA. The CDR3 length is 12 residues. Trimming took 1 base from V and 4 from J; bases not matched to a gene: 0. The CDR3 sequence is CSVEAGGYEQYF. The CDR3 DNA is TGCAGCGTTGAAGCGGGGGGGTACGAGCAGTACTTC.

The CDR3 nucleotides are TGTGCCAGCAGTCCAGACAGGGCAACTTACGAGCAGTACTTC. This encodes CASSPDRATYEQYF. This chain connects TRBV28 to TRBJ2-7; 7 bases align to TRBD1. The CDR3 length is 14 residues. V lost 5 bases, J lost 4 bases, and 8 bases stayed unmatched. Germline values: CDR1 MDHEN, CDR2 SYDVKM.

The chain couples TRBV11-2 to TRBJ2-5; TRBD1 matches at 7 bases. J gave up 5 bases and V 3 bases, and 6 bases lay outside the gene matches. CDR1 SGHAT and CDR2 FQNNGV come from the germline V gene. The CDR3 spans 14 residues. The CDR3 DNA follows: TGTGCCAGCAGCTTCTCGGACAGGATTGAGACCCAGTACTTC. Amino acids: CASSFSDRIETQYF. The full variable domain, completed using reference TRBV11-2 and TRBJ2-5, is EAGVAQSPRYKIIEKRQSVAFWCNPISGHATLYWYQQILGQGPKLLIQFQNNGVVDDSQLPKDRFSAERLKGVDSTLKIQPAKLEDSAVYLCASSFSDRIETQYFGPGTRLLVL.

The V call is TRBV6-1, the J call TRBJ2-1; 9 bases align to TRBD1. This CDR3 spans 16 amino acids. Germline V gene data show CDR1 as MNHNS and CDR2 as SASEGT. The J segment lost 9 bases and the V segment lost 2 bases, leaving 11 bases of the junction unmatched. The CDR3, as DNA: TGTGCCAGCAGTGAAAAGTGGGACAGGGTAACGAGTGAGCAGTTCTTC. Translating it yields CASSEKWDRVTSEQFF.

V gene TRBV20-1 combines with J gene TRBJ2-1; TRBD1 might be the D (5 bases). Germline V CDR1 and CDR2: DFQATT, SNEGSKA (reference sequence). Between the trimmed V and J ends, which lost 6 bases and 5 bases, there was a span of 8 bases. CDR3 length equals 11 residues. CDR3 bases: TGCAGTGCATTGGACAACAATGAGCAGTTCTTC. Its protein product is CSALDNNEQFF.

This clone was seen a single time. J is TRBJ1-2 and V is TRBV18; a weak D match, TRBD1 (6 bases). V dropped 4 bases and J dropped 3 bases, with 15 bases sitting between them. Germline-derived CDR1 and CDR2 are KGHSH and LQKENI. The CDR3 covers 15 residues. The chain's CDR3 is CASSRQTGFDYGYTF. The CDR3 coding sequence is TGTGCCAGCTCACGTCAGACAGGTTTCGACTATGGCTACACCTTC.

V and J are TRBV19 and TRBJ1-2, with D unresolved. Trimming took off 9 bases at V and 0 bases at J, with 14 bases between the two ends. Per the germline V gene, CDR1 is LNHDA and CDR2 is SQIVND (reference sequence). This CDR3 comprises 14 residues. CDR3 protein: CASADMRANYGYTF. In DNA form, the CDR3 reads TGTGCCAGCGCGGATATGCGGGCTAACTATGGCTACACCTTC.

J is TRBJ2-2 and V is TRBV2; D is undetermined. V lost 7 bases and J lost 2, with 8 bases in between. CDR1 and CDR2 from the germline V gene are SNHLY and FYNNEI. The CDR3 covers 13 residues. The CDR3 region is CASKLVNTGELFF. Written as DNA, the CDR3 is TGTGCCAGCAAGCTAGTCAACACCGGGGAGCTGTTTTTT.

The genes are TRBV5-4 and TRBJ2-2, with 13 nucleotides matching TRBD2. V lost 5 bases to trimming and J lost 7 bases; unmatched junction nucleotides: 8. Germline lookup yields CDR1 SGHNT and CDR2 YYREEE (reference sequence). The CDR3 extends over 16 amino acids. The DNA for the CDR3 is TGTGCCAGCAGGGGTAGGACTAGCGGGAGCGGCGGGGAGCTGTTTTTT. Its protein is CASRGRTSGSGGELFF.

The chain recombines TRBV7-3 with TRBJ2-3; 8 nucleotides align to TRBD2. CDR3 size: 14 residues. Trimming took 2 bases from V and 2 from J; bases not matched to a gene: 0. Germline loops: CDR1 SGHTA, CDR2 FQGTGA. CDR3 region: CASSLGLATDTQYF. As DNA, the CDR3 is TGTGCCAGCAGCTTAGGACTAGCCACAGATACGCAGTATTTT.